The rows below give T cell receptor beta chains drawn from one sample of a study of T-cell reconstitution after alpha-beta-depleted transplantation in children. MiXCR was run by TCRdb on the PCR reads, yielding one entry per CDR3 protein. The data show around 78,000 distinct CDR3 sequences, with 6% to 8% seen just once and approximately 2.3% held by the top ten. Sequencing was performed on PBMCs from the stem cell graft donor, taken from the stem cell graft. The source is a human donor who donated a stem cell graft to a child with acute lymphoblastic leukemia. Both conserved end residues are trimmed from each CDR3. The order of the fields is V gene, clone size, CDR3 protein. Size values are once, few and many counts, or a class for expanded clones, and some rows have none.

>TRBV5-1|NA
ASSLAGVEETQY
>TRBV11-1|many
ASSLILSTGGATGELF
>TRBV28|few
ASSLSVVGGGMREQY
>TRBV2|NA
ASSADRTTNEKLF
>TRBV4-1|many
ASSQDLKVRVEAF
>TRBV11-2|few
ASSLVGLGTTYEQY
>TRBV19|many
ASSIDGSTGYEQY
>TRBV20-1|NA
SVWLGGNQPQH
>TRBV20-1|few
SAIAGGSSPLH
>TRBV29-1|many
SVEEEGQGQETQY
>TRBV20-1|NA
SAITGGDYGYT
>TRBV7-6|many
ASSLDPRGNTEAF
>TRBV7-6|many
ASSLDTGPTEAF
>TRBV3-1|NA
ASSPQGRRDTEAF
>TRBV29-1|few
SVERAAGYT
>TRBV6-1|NA
ASSEQTGSNTEAF
>TRBV7-8|few
ASSLGDSVNQPQH
>TRBV18|many
ASSPPVLAGRYEQY
>TRBV7-9|many
ASRSGTGKDTQY
>TRBV20-1|many
SATPGSYEQY
>TRBV27|few
ASSNRNDYEQY
>TRBV4-3|large
ASSQDLGGGSYEQY
>TRBV5-1|many
ASSPPVAGGQETQY
>TRBV7-2|few
ASSFEFTGSSYEQY
>TRBV6-6|many
ASSLIPGEQY
>TRBV29-1|many
SVEVREADTQY
>TRBV3-1|many
ASSCTGTVNTEAF